This T cell receptor (beta chain) appears in the sequencing data of a study of T cell responses to AZD1222 COVID-19 vaccine. Produced via immunoSEQ multiplex PCR; TCRdb's table is partial and in-frame only. The table lists more than 95,000 clones, approximately 85% of them singletons. Points on this clone: Its antigen is unknown.

V trimming: 4 bases; J trimming: 5 bases; junction bases outside the gene matches: 5. The V gene's germline CDR1 is KGHSH and CDR2 LQKENI. The CDR3 runs 15 residues. Overall study findings and caveats: Donors skewed white British and female; clonal diversity was possibly underestimated. Vaccination with two AZD1222 doses was followed by a rise in Spike-specific TCR breadth and depth. Reports say nearly half of spike-specific TCRs go after unmutated variant regions. Researchers report vaccine-associated CD4 TCRs spanning spike, with dominance at 160-218 and 743-854.

This receptor was obtained from an adult in good health. The sample here was peripheral blood, taken on day 0 of MenACWY control vaccination. The gene calls are TRBV18 and TRBJ1-4; TRBD1 aligns across 9 bases. CDR3: CASSQEQGANEKLFF. The CDR3 DNA follows: TGTGCCAGCTCACAAGAACAGGGGGCCAATGAAAAACTGTTTTTT. The whole variable domain, remainder taken from reference TRBV18 and TRBJ1-4, is NAGVMQNPRHLVRRRGQEARLRCSPMKGHSHVYWYRQLPEEGLKFMVYLQKENIIDESGMPKERFSAEFPKEGPSILRIQQVVRGDSAAYFCASSQEQGANEKLFFGSGTQLSVL.